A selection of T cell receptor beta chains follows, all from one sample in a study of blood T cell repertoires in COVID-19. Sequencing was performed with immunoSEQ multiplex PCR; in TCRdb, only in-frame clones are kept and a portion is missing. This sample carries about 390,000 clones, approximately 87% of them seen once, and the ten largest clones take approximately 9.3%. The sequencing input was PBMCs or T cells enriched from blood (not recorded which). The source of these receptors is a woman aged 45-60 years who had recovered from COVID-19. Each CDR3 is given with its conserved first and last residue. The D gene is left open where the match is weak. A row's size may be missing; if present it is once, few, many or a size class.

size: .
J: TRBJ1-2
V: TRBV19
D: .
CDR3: CASSIDSAGLGYTF
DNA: TGTGCCAGTAGTATAGATAGCGCAGGCCTCGGCTACACCTTC

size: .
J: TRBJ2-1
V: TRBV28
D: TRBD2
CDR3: CASSNQGLDEQFF
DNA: TGTGCCAGCAGTAATCAAGGACTAGATGAGCAGTTCTTC

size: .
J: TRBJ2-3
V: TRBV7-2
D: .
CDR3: CASSLASFADTQYF
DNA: TGTGCCAGCAGCTTAGCGTCATTTGCAGATACGCAGTATTTT

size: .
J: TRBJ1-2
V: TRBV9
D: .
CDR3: CASSGENYGYTF
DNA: TGTGCCAGCAGCGGGGAGAACTATGGCTACACCTTC

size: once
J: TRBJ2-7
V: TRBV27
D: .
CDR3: CASARQGQYEQYF
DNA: TGTGCCAGCGCCCGGCAGGGGCAATACGAGCAGTACTTC

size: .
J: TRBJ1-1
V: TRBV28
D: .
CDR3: CASSFLPGPNTEAFF
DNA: TGTGCCAGCAGTTTTTTGCCAGGGCCAAACACTGAAGCTTTCTTT

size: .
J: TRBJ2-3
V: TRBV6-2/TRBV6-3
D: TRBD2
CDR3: CASSLPERGASTDTQYF
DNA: TGTGCCAGCAGCCTTCCCGAGCGGGGGGCTAGCACAGATACGCAGTATTTT

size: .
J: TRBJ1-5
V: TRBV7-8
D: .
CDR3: CASSLGPSNQPQHF
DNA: TGTGCCAGCAGCTTAGGGCCTAGCAATCAGCCCCAGCATTTT

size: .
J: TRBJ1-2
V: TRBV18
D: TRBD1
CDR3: CASSPGTGGNGYTF
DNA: TGTGCCAGCTCACCTGGGACAGGGGGCAATGGCTACACCTTC

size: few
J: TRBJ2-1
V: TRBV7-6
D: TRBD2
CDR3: CASSTGRAGGNEQFF
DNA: TGTGCCAGCAGCACCGGGAGAGCGGGGGGCAATGAGCAGTTCTTC

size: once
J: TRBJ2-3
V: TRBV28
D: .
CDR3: CASSPGADTQYF
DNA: TGTGCCAGCAGCCCCGGAGCGGATACGCAGTATTTT

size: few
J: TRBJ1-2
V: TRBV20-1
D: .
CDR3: CSAGTYTF
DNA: TGCAGCGCAGGGACTTACACCTTC

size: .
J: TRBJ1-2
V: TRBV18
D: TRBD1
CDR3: CASSPDRPNYGYTF
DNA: TGTGCCAGCTCACCGGACAGGCCCAACTATGGCTACACCTTC

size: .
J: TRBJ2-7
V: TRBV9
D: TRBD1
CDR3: CASSVEILDREVYEQYF
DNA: TGTGCCAGCAGCGTAGAGATACTGGACAGGGAGGTCTACGAGCAGTACTTC

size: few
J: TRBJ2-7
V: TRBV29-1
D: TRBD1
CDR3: CSVGDRGYEQYF
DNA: TGCAGCGTTGGAGACAGGGGCTACGAGCAGTACTTC

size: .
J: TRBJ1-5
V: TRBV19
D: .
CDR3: CASRGGDQPQHF
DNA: TGTGCCAGTAGGGGAGGAGATCAGCCCCAGCATTTT

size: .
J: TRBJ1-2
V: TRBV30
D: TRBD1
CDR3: CAWSVLGTGSGYGYTF
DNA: TGTGCCTGGAGTGTACTAGGGACAGGGTCTGGGTATGGCTACACCTTC

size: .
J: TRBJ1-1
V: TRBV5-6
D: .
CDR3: CASSDGQPEAFF
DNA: TGTGCCAGCAGCGACGGACAGCCTGAAGCTTTCTTT

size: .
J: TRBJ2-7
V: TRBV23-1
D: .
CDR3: CASSRNTGREQYF
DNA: TGCGCCAGCAGTCGCAACACAGGGCGCGAGCAGTACTTC

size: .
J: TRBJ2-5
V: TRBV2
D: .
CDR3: CASSEANYPQETQYF
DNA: TGTGCCAGCAGTGAAGCCAACTACCCTCAAGAGACCCAGTACTTC

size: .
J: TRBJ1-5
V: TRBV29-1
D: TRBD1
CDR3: CSVIQGLGSNQPQHF
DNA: TGCAGCGTAATACAGGGGTTGGGAAGCAATCAGCCCCAGCATTTT

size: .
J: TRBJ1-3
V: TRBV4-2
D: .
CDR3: CASSQALLAGGNTIYF
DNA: TGTGCCAGCAGCCAAGCGTTATTGGCGGGTGGAAACACCATATATTTT

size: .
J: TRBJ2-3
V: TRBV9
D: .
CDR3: CASSEKPGLSTDTQYF
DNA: TGTGCCAGCAGCGAGAAACCAGGGTTAAGCACAGATACGCAGTATTTT

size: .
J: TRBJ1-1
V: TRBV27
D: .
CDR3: CASSPLSRGRGTEAFF
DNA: TGTGCCAGCAGTCCTCTCTCCAGGGGACGGGGCACTGAAGCTTTCTTT